This T cell receptor (beta chain) was observed in a study of PD-1 blockade in classical Hodgkin lymphoma. Data came from immunoSEQ multiplex PCR; TCRdb stores just in-frame clones and leaves some out. Here the sample spans approximately 3,000 clones, around 70% being singletons. Each patient experienced a relapse that followed autologous stem cell transplantation, and brentuximab vedotin exposure varied. Negative selection with magnets was how CD8+ T cells were isolated from the thawed PBMCs. Relapsed/refractory classical Hodgkin lymphoma patients had complete, partial or progressive responses. CDR3 length: 17 amino acids. The germline V gene encodes CDR1 LNHNV and CDR2 YYDKDF (reference sequence). The V gene end was trimmed by 3 bases and the J gene end by 0 bases; junction bases not matched to a gene: 5. Study-level findings and limits: CD4+ TCR diversity, unlike CD8+, rose significantly by C4D1. Newly diagnosed patients and complete responders had comparable diversity at baseline.

This clone was seen only once. The antigen remains undetermined. The clonotype comes from a human donor with classical Hodgkin lymphoma. The chain combines TRBV15 with TRBJ2-6, with 7 bases fitting TRBD1. The material was CD8+ T cells from blood, obtained at baseline. CDR3 region: CATSRGTESSGANVLTF. CDR3 bases: TGTGCCACCAGCAGGGGGACAGAAAGCTCTGGGGCCAACGTCCTGACTTTC.